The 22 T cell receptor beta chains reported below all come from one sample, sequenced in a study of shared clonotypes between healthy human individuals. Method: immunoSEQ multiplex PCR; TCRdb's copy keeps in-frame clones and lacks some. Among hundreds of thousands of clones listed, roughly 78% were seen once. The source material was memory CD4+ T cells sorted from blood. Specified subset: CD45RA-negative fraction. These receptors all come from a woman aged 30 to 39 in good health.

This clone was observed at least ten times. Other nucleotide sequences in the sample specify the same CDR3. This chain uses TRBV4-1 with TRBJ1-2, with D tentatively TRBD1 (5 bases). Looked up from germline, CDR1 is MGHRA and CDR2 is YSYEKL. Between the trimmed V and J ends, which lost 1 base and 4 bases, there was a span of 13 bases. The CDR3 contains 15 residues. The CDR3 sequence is CASSQALGVGYGYTF. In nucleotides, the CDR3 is TGCGCCAGCAGCCAAGCTTTAGGGGTTGGCTATGGCTACACCTTC.

CDR3 loop: CSVAGAGNTIYF. CDR3 nucleotides: TGCAGCGTTGCAGGGGCTGGAAACACCATATATTTT. V and J are TRBV29-1 and TRBJ1-3; a weak D match, TRBD1 (6 bases). CDR3 length: 12 amino acids. Deletions cut 4 bases from V and 2 bases from J, with 6 bases between. Germline loops: CDR1 SQVTM, CDR2 ANQGSEA.

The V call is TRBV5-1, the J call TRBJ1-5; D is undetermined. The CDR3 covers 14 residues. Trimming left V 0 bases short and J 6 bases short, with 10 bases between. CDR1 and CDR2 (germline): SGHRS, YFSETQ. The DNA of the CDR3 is TGCGCCAGCAGCTTGGCCGTGGGAGGTCAGCCCCAGCATTTT. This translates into CASSLAVGGQPQHF.

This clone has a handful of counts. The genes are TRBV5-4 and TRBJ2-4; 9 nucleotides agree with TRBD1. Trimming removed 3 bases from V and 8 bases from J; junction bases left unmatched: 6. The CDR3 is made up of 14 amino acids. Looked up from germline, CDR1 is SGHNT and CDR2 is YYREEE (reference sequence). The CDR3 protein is CASSYGQGNDIQYF. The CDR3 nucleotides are TGTGCCAGCAGCTATGGACAGGGGAACGACATTCAGTACTTC.

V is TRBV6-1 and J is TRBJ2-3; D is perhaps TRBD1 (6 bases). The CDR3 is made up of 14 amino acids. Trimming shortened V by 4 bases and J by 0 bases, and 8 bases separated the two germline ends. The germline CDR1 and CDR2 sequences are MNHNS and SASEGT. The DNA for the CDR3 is TGTGCCAGCAGTGGACAGGCCAGCACAGATACGCAGTATTTT. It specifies CASSGQASTDTQYF.

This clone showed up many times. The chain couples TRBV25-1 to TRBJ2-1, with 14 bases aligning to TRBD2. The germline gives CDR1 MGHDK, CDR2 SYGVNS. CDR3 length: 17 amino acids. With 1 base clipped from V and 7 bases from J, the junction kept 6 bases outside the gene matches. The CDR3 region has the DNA TGTGCCAGCAGTGAATCCCCGACTAGCGGGAGGGATAATGAGCAGTTCTTC. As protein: CASSESPTSGRDNEQFF. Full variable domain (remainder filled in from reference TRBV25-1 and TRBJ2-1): EADIYQTPRYLVIGTGKKITLECSQTMGHDKMYWYQQDPGMELHLIHYSYGVNSTEKGDLSSESTVSRIRTEHFPLTLESARPSHTSQYLCASSESPTSGRDNEQFFGPGTRLTVL.

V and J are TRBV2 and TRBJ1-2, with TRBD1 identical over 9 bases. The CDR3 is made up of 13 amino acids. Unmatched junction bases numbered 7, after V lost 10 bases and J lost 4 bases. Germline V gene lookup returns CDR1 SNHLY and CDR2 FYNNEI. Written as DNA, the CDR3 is TGTGCCATCGATCCGACAGGGGGCTATGGCTACACCTTC. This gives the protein CAIDPTGGYGYTF.

CDR3 sequence reads: CASSDRTGLQPQHF. Written as DNA, the CDR3 is TGTGCCAGCAGTGACAGGACAGGGCTTCAGCCCCAGCATTTT. The V call is TRBV6-1, the J call TRBJ1-5; 8 positions agree with TRBD1. The CDR3 contains 14 residues. In germline, CDR1 is MNHNS, CDR2 SASEGT. J was trimmed by 6 bases and V by 3 bases; bases with no gene match: 4.

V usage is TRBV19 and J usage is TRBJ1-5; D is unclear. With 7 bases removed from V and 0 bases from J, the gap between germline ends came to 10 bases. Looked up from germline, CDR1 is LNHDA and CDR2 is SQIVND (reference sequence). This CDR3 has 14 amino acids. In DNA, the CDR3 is TGTGCCAGTAACCCCCTCGATAGCAATCAGCCCCAGCATTTT. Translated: CASNPLDSNQPQHF.

CDR3 in amino acids: CASRNRDRGLGYTF. CDR3 DNA: TGTGCCAGCAGGAACAGGGACAGGGGACTTGGCTACACCTTC. The chain combines TRBV7-2 with TRBJ1-2, with 10 bases that match TRBD1. The V gene's germline CDR1 is SGHTA and CDR2 FQGNSA. The V segment lost 6 bases and the J segment 7 bases; nucleotides outside the gene matches: 8. CDR3 length: 14 residues.

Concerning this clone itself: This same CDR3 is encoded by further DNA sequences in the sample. In DNA, the CDR3 is TGTGCCAGCAGTTTCAGACAGGGGGAGACCCAGTACTTC. This codes for CASSFRQGETQYF. This sequence joins TRBV7-2 and TRBJ2-5; 8 bases align to TRBD1. Trimming cost V 6 bases and J 5 bases; bases outside gene matches: 5. This CDR3 region has 13 residues. Germline-derived CDR1 and CDR2 are SGHTA and FQGNSA.

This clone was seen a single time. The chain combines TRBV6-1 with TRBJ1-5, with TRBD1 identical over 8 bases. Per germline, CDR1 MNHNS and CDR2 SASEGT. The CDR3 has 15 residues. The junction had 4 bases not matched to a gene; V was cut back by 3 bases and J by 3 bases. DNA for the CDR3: TGTGCCAGCAGTGAGGGGGACAGGAACAATCAGCCCCAGCATTTT. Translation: CASSEGDRNNQPQHF.

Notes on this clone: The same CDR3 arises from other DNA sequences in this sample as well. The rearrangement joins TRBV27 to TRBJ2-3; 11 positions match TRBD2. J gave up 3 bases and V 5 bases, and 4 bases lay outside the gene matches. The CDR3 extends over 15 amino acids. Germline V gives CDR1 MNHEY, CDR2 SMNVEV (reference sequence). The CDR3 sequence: CASSPLAGGTDTQYF. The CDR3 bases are TGTGCCAGCAGTCCTCTAGCGGGAGGAACAGATACGCAGTATTTT.

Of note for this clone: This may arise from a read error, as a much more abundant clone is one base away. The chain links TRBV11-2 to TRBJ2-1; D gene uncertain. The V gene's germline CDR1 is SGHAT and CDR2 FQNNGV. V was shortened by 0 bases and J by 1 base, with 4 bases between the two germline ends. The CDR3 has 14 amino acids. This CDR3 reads CASSLERSYNEQFF. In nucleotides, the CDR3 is TGTGCCAGCAGCTTAGAAAGGTCCTACAATGAGCAGTTCTTC.

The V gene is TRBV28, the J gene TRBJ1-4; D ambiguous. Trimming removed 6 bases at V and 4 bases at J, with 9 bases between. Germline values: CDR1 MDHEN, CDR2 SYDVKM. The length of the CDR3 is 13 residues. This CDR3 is CASRGSSNEKLFF. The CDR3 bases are TGTGCCAGCAGAGGGTCGAGTAATGAAAAACTGTTTTTT. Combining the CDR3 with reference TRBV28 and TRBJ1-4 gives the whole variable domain DVKVTQSSRYLVKRTGEKVFLECVQDMDHENMFWYRQDPGLGLRLIYFSYDVKMKEKGDIPEGYSVSREKKERFSLILESASTNQTSMYLCASRGSSNEKLFFGSGTQLSVL.

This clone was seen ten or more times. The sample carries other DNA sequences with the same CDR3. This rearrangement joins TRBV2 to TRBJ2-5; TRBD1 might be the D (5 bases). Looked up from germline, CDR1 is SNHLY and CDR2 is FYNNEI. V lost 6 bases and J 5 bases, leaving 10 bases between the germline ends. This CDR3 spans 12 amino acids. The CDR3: CASRGQGETQYF. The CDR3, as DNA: TGTGCCAGCAGGGGTCAGGGTGAGACCCAGTACTTC.

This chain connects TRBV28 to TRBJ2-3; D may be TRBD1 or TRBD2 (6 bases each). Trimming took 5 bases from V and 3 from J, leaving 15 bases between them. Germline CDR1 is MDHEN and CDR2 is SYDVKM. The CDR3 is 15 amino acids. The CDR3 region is CASSGGGVATDTQYF. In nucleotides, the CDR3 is TGTGCCAGCAGTGGGGGCGGGGTAGCAACAGATACGCAGTATTTT.

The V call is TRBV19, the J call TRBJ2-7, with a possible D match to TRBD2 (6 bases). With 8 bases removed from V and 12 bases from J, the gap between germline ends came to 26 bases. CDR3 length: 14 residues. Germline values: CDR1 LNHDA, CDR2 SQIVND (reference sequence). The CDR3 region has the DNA TGTGCCAGTCAAGGGACTTCCCCTACGAGCGGGCGGTACTTC. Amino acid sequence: CASQGTSPTSGRYF.

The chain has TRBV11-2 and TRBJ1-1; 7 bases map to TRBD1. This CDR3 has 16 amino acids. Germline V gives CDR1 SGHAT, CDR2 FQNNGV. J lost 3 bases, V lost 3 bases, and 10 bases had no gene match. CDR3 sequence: CASSLSPGQRYTEAFF. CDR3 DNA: TGTGCCAGCAGCTTGAGTCCGGGACAGAGATACACTGAAGCTTTCTTT. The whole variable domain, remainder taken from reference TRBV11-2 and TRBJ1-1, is EAGVAQSPRYKIIEKRQSVAFWCNPISGHATLYWYQQILGQGPKLLIQFQNNGVVDDSQLPKDRFSAERLKGVDSTLKIQPAKLEDSAVYLCASSLSPGQRYTEAFFGQGTRLTVV.

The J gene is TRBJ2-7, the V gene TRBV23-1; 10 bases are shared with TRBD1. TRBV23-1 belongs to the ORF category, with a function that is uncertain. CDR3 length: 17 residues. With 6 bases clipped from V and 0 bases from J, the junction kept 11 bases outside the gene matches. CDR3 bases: TGCGCCAGCAGCCCCGCTCCGGGACAGGGGAGCTCCTACGAGCAGTACTTC. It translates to CASSPAPGQGSSYEQYF.

DNA of the CDR3: TGTGCCAGCAGTGAGAATACAGGGGAACAGCCCCAGCATTTT. Translation: CASSENTGEQPQHF. The J gene is TRBJ1-5, the V gene TRBV2; 7 bases line up with TRBD1. V lost 3 bases and J lost 7; bases outside the gene matches: 6. There are 14 residues in the CDR3. Germline assignment: CDR1 SNHLY and CDR2 FYNNEI. Complete variable domain (other parts from reference TRBV2 and TRBJ1-5): EPEVTQTPSHQVTQMGQEVILRCVPISNHLYFYWYRQILGQKVEFLVSFYNNEISEKSEIFDDQFSVERPDGSNFTLKIRSTKLEDSAMYFCASSENTGEQPQHFGDGTRLSIL.

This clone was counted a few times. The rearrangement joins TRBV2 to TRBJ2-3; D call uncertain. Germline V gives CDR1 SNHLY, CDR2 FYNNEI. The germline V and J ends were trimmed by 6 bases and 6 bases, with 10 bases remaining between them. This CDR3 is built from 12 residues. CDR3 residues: CASRETGDTQYF. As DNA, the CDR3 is TGTGCCAGCAGAGAAACCGGTGATACGCAGTATTTT. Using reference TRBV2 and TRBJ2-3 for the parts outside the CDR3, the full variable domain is EPEVTQTPSHQVTQMGQEVILRCVPISNHLYFYWYRQILGQKVEFLVSFYNNEISEKSEIFDDQFSVERPDGSNFTLKIRSTKLEDSAMYFCASRETGDTQYFGPGTRLTVL.